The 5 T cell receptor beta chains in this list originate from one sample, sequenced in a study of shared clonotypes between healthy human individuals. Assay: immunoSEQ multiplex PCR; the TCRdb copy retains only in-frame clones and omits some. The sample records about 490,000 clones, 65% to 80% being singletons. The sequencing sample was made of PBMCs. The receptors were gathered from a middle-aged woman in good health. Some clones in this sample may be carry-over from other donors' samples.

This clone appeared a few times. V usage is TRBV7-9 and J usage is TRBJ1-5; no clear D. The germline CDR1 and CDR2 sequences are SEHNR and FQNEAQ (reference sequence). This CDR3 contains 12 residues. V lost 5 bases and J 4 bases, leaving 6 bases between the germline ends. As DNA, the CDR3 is TGTGCCAGCAGCCAGTCTAATCAGCCCCAGCATTTT. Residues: CASSQSNQPQHF.

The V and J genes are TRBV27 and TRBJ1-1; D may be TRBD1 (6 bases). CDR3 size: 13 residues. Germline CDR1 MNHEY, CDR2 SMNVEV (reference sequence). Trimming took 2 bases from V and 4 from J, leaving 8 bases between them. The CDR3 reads CASSLRGGTEAFF. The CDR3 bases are TGTGCCAGCAGTTTAAGGGGGGGCACTGAAGCTTTCTTT.

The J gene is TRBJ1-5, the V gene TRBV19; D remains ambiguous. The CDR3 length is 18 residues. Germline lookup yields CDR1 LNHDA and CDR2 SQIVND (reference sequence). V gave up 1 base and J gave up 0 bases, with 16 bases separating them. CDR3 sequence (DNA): TGTGCCAGTAGTATAGGAATCTACATAGGTATTAGCAATCAGCCCCAGCATTTT. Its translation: CASSIGIYIGISNQPQHF. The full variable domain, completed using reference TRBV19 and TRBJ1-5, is DGGITQSPKYLFRKEGQNVTLSCEQNLNHDAMYWYRQDPGQGLRLIYYSQIVNDFQKGDIAEGYSVSREKKESFPLTVTSAQKNPTAFYLCASSIGIYIGISNQPQHFGDGTRLSIL.

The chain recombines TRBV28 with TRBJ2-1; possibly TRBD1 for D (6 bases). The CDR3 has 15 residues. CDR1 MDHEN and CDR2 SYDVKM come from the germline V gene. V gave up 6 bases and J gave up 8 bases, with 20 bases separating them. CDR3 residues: CASRSGAPVRYEQFF. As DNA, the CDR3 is TGTGCCAGCAGATCAGGGGCGCCGGTCCGCTATGAGCAGTTCTTC.

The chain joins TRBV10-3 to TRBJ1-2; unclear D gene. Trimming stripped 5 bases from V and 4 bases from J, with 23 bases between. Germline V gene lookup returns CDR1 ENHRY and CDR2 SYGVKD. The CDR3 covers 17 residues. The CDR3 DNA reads TGTGCCATCAGTCCCACCTCTCCGGGTCCTAGGATCTATGGCTACACCTTC. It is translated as CAISPTSPGPRIYGYTF.